This T cell receptor (beta chain) is drawn from a study of cytomegalovirus exposure and HLA in healthy donors. Regarding the study as a whole: Versus the approximately 720-donor mean, an Asian-associated ancestry cluster reportedly showed fewer N-insertions in a later analysis. A later analysis reported that several of the most significant clusters appeared to be linked to common viral pathogens, among them Epstein-Barr virus.

The CDR3 has 15 residues. The V gene end was trimmed by 3 bases and the J gene end by 5 bases; junction bases not matched to a gene: 7. CDR1 SGHDT and CDR2 YYEEEE come from the germline V gene. Regarding this clone: Its antigen is still unknown.

Researchers ran the PCR with 60 Vbeta and 13 Jbeta primers. Here immunoSEQ multiplex PCR was the method, and the copy in TCRdb shows in-frame clones only, minus some. Found here are approximately 110,000 clones, roughly 73% of them singletons; the top ten hold under 5.5%. This TCR derives from a man aged 60 to 75 in good health and CMV-seropositive. The specimen sequenced was PBMCs. The chain employs TRBV5-6 and TRBJ1-5; 8 bases line up with TRBD1. The CDR3 nucleotides read TGTGCCAGCAGCTCCGGGACAGGCTTAGATCAGCCCCAGCATTTT. Protein product: CASSSGTGLDQPQHF.